This record looks at one TCR beta chain sequence and its context. The source of the sample is a study of cytomegalovirus exposure and HLA in healthy donors. V shed 3 bases and J 6 bases; nucleotides not matched to a gene: 8. CDR3 length: 14 residues. Germline V gene sequence: CDR1 SNHLY, CDR2 FYNNEI. The repertoire was sequenced with immunoSEQ multiplex PCR; TCRdb's copy has only in-frame clones and lacks some. Among 55,000 to 70,000 clones listed, 90% to 95% were seen once. The sequencing input was PBMCs. V is TRBV2 and J is TRBJ2-7; 7 bases are a match to TRBD2. The receptor was isolated from a woman in her 30s in good health and CMV-seronegative. CDR3 protein: CASSEYSGSGEQYF. The CDR3 bases are TGTGCCAGCAGTGAGTATAGCGGGTCGGGCGAGCAGTACTTC.